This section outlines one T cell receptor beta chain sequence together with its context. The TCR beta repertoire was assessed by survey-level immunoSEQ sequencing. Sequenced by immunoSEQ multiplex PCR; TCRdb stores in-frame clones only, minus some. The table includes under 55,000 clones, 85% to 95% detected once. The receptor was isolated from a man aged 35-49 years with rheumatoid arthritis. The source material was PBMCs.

CDR3 loop: CASSLALEVYSGNTIYF. The CDR3 DNA follows: TGTGCCAGCAGCCTGGCTTTGGAGGTGTACTCGGGAAACACCATATATTTT. The rearrangement links TRBV5-6 to TRBJ1-3; D gene ambiguous. This CDR3 spans 17 amino acids. CDR1 and CDR2 (germline): SGHDT, YYEEEE. The V end lost 4 bases, the J end lost 4 bases, and 21 bases lay between the germline ends.